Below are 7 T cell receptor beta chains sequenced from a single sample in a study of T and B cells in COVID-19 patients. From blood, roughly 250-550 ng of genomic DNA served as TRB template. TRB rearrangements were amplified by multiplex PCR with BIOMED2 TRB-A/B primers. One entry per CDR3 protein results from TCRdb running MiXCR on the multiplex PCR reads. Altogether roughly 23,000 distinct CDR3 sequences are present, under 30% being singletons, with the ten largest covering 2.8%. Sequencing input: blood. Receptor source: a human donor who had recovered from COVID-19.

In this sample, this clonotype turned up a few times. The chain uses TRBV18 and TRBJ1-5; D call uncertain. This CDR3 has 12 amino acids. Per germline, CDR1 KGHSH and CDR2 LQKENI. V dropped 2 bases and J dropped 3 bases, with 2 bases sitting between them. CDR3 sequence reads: CASSPDNQPQHF. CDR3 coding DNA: TGTGCCAGCTCACCAGACAATCAGCCCCAGCATTTT.

CDR3 residues: CASSASGKNEQFF. In nucleotides, the CDR3 is TGTGCCAGCAGTGCTAGCGGGAAAAATGAGCAGTTCTTC. The gene calls are TRBV6-5 and TRBJ2-1; 9 bases align to TRBD2. Germline assignment: CDR1 MNHEY and CDR2 SVGAGI. CDR3 length: 13 residues. V lost 5 bases to trimming and J lost 7 bases; unmatched junction nucleotides: 3.

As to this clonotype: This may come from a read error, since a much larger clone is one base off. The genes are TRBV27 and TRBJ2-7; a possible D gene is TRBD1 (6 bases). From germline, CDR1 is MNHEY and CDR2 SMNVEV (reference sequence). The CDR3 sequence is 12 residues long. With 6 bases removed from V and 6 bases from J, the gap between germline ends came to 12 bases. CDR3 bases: TGTGCCAGCAGACTCACAGGGATCGAGCAGTACTTC. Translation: CASRLTGIEQYF.

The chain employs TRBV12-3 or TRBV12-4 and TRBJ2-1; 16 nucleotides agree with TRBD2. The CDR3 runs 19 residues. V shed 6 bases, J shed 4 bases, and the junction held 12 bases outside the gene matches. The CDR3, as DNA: TGTGCCAGCAGCGGACCACCGGGACTAGCGGGAGGGGGGTACAATGAGCAGTTCTTC. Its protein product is CASSGPPGLAGGGYNEQFF.

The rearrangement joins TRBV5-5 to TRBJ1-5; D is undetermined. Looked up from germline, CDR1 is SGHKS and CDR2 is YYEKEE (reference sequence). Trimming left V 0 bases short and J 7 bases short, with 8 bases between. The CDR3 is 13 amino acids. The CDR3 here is CASSLAGPQPQHF. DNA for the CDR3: TGTGCCAGCAGCTTGGCAGGCCCCCAGCCCCAGCATTTT.

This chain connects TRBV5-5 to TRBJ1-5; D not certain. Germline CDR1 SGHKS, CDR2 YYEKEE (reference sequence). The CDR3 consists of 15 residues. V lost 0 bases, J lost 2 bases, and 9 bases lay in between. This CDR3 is CASSLAVVGNQPQHF. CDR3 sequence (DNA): TGTGCCAGCAGCTTGGCGGTAGTGGGCAATCAGCCCCAGCATTTT.

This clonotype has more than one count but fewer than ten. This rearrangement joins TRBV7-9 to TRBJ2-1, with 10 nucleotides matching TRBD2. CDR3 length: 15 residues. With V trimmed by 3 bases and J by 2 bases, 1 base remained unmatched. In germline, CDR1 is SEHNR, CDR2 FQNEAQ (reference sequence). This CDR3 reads CASSFGLAAYNEQFF. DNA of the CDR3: TGTGCCAGCAGCTTCGGACTAGCGGCCTACAATGAGCAGTTCTTC.